The 8 T cell receptor beta chains in this list originate from one sample, sequenced in a study of cytomegalovirus exposure and HLA in healthy donors. Here immunoSEQ multiplex PCR was the method, and the copy in TCRdb shows in-frame clones only, minus some. The sample comprises about 78,000 clones, 90% to 96% of which are singletons, and 1.6% rests with the top ten. The specimen sequenced was PBMCs. The receptors derive from a man aged 18 to 29 in good health and CMV-seropositive.

The chain is built from TRBV7-9 and TRBJ2-7; 11 positions match TRBD1. In germline, CDR1 is SEHNR, CDR2 FQNEAQ (reference sequence). The V and J ends lost 5 bases and 4 bases, in that order; junction bases with no gene match: 10. The CDR3 is made up of 16 amino acids. The DNA of the CDR3 is TGTGCCAGCAGCAGCCAGGAGGACAGGGGGCCTTACGAGCAGTACTTC. Residues: CASSSQEDRGPYEQYF.

This sequence joins TRBV5-6 and TRBJ2-1, with D hard to call. The V and J ends lost 3 bases and 12 bases respectively, with 10 bases between them. Germline lookup yields CDR1 SGHDT and CDR2 YYEEEE. This CDR3 is 11 amino acids long. DNA of the CDR3: TGTGCCAGCAGCTCCTCGGCAGGGCAGTTCTTC. Translating gives CASSSSAGQFF.

The CDR3 loop reads CASRFGSTGWQLPQETQYF. The CDR3 nucleotides are TGCGCCAGCAGATTTGGGAGTACGGGGTGGCAACTGCCACAAGAGACCCAGTACTTC. The chain links TRBV5-1 to TRBJ2-5; tentatively, D is TRBD2 (5 bases). There are 19 residues in the CDR3. V shed 5 bases and J shed 2 bases, with 28 bases lying between them. Germline-derived CDR1 and CDR2 are SGHRS and YFSETQ.

The gene calls are TRBV6-6 and TRBJ2-7; 13 bases align to TRBD2. Germline lookup yields CDR1 MNHNY and CDR2 SVGAGI (reference sequence). The V segment lost 6 bases and the J segment 3 bases; nucleotides outside the gene matches: 2. The CDR3 has 14 amino acids. The CDR3, as DNA: TGTGCCAGCAGGGGGACTAGCGGGGACTACGAGCAGTACTTC. It encodes CASRGTSGDYEQYF.

The chain links TRBV18 to TRBJ1-1, with D perhaps TRBD1 (6 bases). This CDR3 is 14 amino acids long. V was trimmed by 6 bases and J by 3 bases, leaving 14 bases between them. Germline V CDR1 and CDR2: KGHSH, LQKENI. The CDR3 reads CASSILEGDTEAFF. The CDR3 nucleotides are TGTGCCAGCTCGATCTTAGAGGGGGACACTGAAGCTTTCTTT.

This clone was seen once. This rearrangement joins TRBV7-9 to TRBJ2-7; D may be TRBD2 (6 bases). V lost 6 bases and J lost 2, with 17 bases in between. Looked up from germline, CDR1 is SEHNR and CDR2 is FQNEAQ (reference sequence). CDR3 length: 15 residues. The CDR3 loop reads CASSPAAGRTYEQYF. CDR3 bases: TGTGCCAGCAGTCCTGCCGCGGGACGGACCTACGAGCAGTACTTC.

This clone was recorded a few times. CDR3 nucleotide sequence: TGCAGCGGCGTCCTAACTCATGGCTACACCTTC. Translated, it gives CSGVLTHGYTF. V and J are TRBV29-1 and TRBJ1-2; no reliable D call. The CDR3 runs to 11 residues. V was shortened by 7 bases and J by 6 bases, with 12 bases between the two germline ends. From germline, CDR1 is SQVTM and CDR2 ANQGSEA.

J is TRBJ1-2 and V is TRBV19; no firm D call. CDR3 length equals 13 residues. Germline lookup yields CDR1 LNHDA and CDR2 SQIVND (reference sequence). V was cut by 3 bases and J by 0 bases, with 5 bases left in between. CDR3 sequence reads: CASSITSNYGYTF. The CDR3 DNA reads as TGTGCCAGTAGTATCACATCTAACTATGGCTACACCTTC.